This T cell receptor beta chain was captured in a study of T-cell reconstitution after alpha-beta-depleted transplantation in children. This clonotype occurred once. The TCRbeta library was prepared with unique molecular identifiers. One entry per CDR3 protein, called by TCRdb with MiXCR from the PCR reads. The sample shows over 400,000 distinct CDR3 sequences, roughly an eighth of them seen only once. Germline V gene lookup returns CDR1 MNHEY and CDR2 SVGEGT. Deletions cut 2 bases from V and 13 bases from J, with 9 bases between. The CDR3 runs to 11 residues. The material was PBMCs from the stem cell graft donor, obtained from the stem cell graft. This TCR was sampled from a human donor who donated a stem cell graft to a child with combined immunodeficiency. The V call is TRBV6-2 or TRBV6-3, the J call TRBJ2-1; maybe TRBD2 (5 bases). CDR3 nucleotides: TGTGCCAGCAGTTACATGGGAGAACAGTTCTTC. Translation: CASSYMGEQFF.